This T cell receptor beta chain was sequenced in a study of cytomegalovirus exposure and HLA in healthy donors. About the study: Among the approximately 400 donors who were genotyped, over 70% fell in the genetic ancestry cluster that is associated with self-reported Caucasian donors.

When sampled, the donors appeared nominally healthy, though they likely had unrecorded immune exposures. Notes on the study in general: Across donors, sequencing depth was assumed by presence/absence analyses to be roughly uniform. Later work found most CMV-associated TCR beta chains apparently HLA-restricted.

Comments on this clone: No antigen is known for it.

Primers for the PCR totalled 60 Vbeta and 13 Jbeta. Assay used: immunoSEQ multiplex PCR; TCRdb lists only in-frame clones, some missing. Altogether 120,000 or so clones are present, more than 80% being singletons, with the ten largest covering approximately 1.8%. Between the trimmed V and J ends, which lost 1 base and 0 bases, there was a span of 10 bases. Germline CDR1 and CDR2: SGHVS and FQNEAQ. The CDR3 totals 17 residues. What was sequenced was PBMCs. J is TRBJ2-6 and V is TRBV7-8, with D possibly TRBD1 on 5 matching bases. The sequence was collected from a middle-aged man in good health and CMV-seronegative. CDR3 in DNA: TGTGCCAGCAGCTTAGAAGGGGTTGGCTCTGGGGCCAACGTCCTGACTTTC. This gives the protein CASSLEGVGSGANVLTF.